The 21 T cell receptor beta chains reported below all come from one sample, sequenced in a study of cytomegalovirus exposure and HLA in healthy donors. PCR used 60 Vbeta primers and 13 Jbeta primers. Profiled with immunoSEQ multiplex PCR; TCRdb holds only in-frame clones, not every one. The sample consists of 130,000 to 150,000 clones, 79% of them appearing once. The specimen was PBMCs. Every receptor here comes from a woman in her 40s in good health and CMV-seropositive.

This clone showed up just once. The V and J genes are TRBV19 and TRBJ1-2; D remains unclear. Looked up from germline, CDR1 is LNHDA and CDR2 is SQIVND (reference sequence). V lost 0 bases and J lost 8, with 19 bases in between. CDR3 size: 16 residues. The CDR3 nucleotides read TGTGCCAGTAGTATAGAAAAGGAGGTTAGAGGCGGCGGCTACACCTTC. Translated, it gives CASSIEKEVRGGGYTF.

CDR3 bases: TGCAGCGTCCGAACAGGGGTGAATGAAAAACTGTTTTTT. It yields the protein CSVRTGVNEKLFF. The rearrangement joins TRBV29-1 to TRBJ1-4; 7 bases fit TRBD1. V shed 6 bases, J shed 5 bases, and the junction held 6 bases outside the gene matches. The CDR3 extends over 13 amino acids. CDR1 and CDR2 (germline): SQVTM, ANQGSEA.

The CDR3 bases are TGTGCCAGCTCAACCAGGTCGGGGGATTATGAAAAACTGTTTTTT. As protein: CASSTRSGDYEKLFF. The chain combines TRBV18 with TRBJ1-4, with D maybe TRBD1 (5 bases). CDR3 length: 15 residues. The V gene's germline CDR1 is KGHSH and CDR2 LQKENI. Trimming removed 5 bases from V and 6 bases from J, with 16 bases in between. The full variable domain, in which reference TRBV18 and TRBJ1-4 provide the parts outside the CDR3, is NAGVMQNPRHLVRRRGQEARLRCSPMKGHSHVYWYRQLPEEGLKFMVYLQKENIIDESGMPKERFSAEFPKEGPSILRIQQVVRGDSAAYFCASSTRSGDYEKLFFGSGTQLSVL.

The chain is built from TRBV7-9 and TRBJ1-2, with unresolved D. Trimming stripped 2 bases from V and 6 bases from J, with 13 bases between. The CDR3 spans 14 residues. The germline V gene encodes CDR1 SEHNR and CDR2 FQNEAQ (reference sequence). The chain's CDR3 is CASSLSWASNGYTF. The DNA for the CDR3 is TGTGCCAGCAGCTTAAGTTGGGCTTCTAATGGCTACACCTTC.

V gene TRBV19 combines with J gene TRBJ2-7; D possibly corresponds to TRBD1 (6 bases). Germline CDR1 and CDR2: LNHDA and SQIVND (reference sequence). Between the trimmed V and J ends, which lost 5 bases and 5 bases, there was a span of 13 bases. The CDR3 consists of 13 residues. The CDR3 DNA is TGTGCCAGTAGTCCGGGACATCTAAACGAGCAGTACTTC. This translates into CASSPGHLNEQYF.

This chain connects TRBV2 to TRBJ2-5; the D gene is possibly TRBD1 (6 bases). This CDR3 contains 13 residues. The germline V gene has CDR1 SNHLY and CDR2 FYNNEI. V was clipped by 8 bases and J by 1 base, with 11 bases between them. The CDR3 sequence is CASVRGTQETQYF. CDR3 in DNA: TGTGCCAGCGTAAGGGGGACCCAAGAGACCCAGTACTTC.

The rearrangement uses TRBV2 and TRBJ1-2; TRBD1 agrees at 11 bases. Germline V gene lookup returns CDR1 SNHLY and CDR2 FYNNEI. With 8 bases clipped from V and 7 bases from J, the junction kept 6 bases outside the gene matches. The CDR3 is 13 residues long. The CDR3 region has the DNA TGTGCCAGCGGCCGGGACAGGGGGTCTGGCTACACCTTC. Amino acids: CASGRDRGSGYTF.

The V gene is TRBV30, the J gene TRBJ1-5; 7 nucleotides line up with TRBD1. V trimming: 6 bases; J trimming: 4 bases; junction bases outside the gene matches: 9. This CDR3 contains 14 residues. Germline CDR1 reads GTSNPN; CDR2 reads SVGIG (reference sequence). The CDR3 DNA reads as TGTGCCTGCAGCCGACAGGGTCAAAATCAGCCCCAGCATTTT. This sequence encodes CACSRQGQNQPQHF.

This chain joins TRBV20-1 and TRBJ2-3; unclear D gene. Germline lookup yields CDR1 DFQATT and CDR2 SNEGSKA (reference sequence). The CDR3 contains 11 residues. Trimming cost V 7 bases and J 7 bases, with 12 bases left between them. The CDR3 loop reads CSGVRSNTQYF. The CDR3 coding sequence is TGCAGTGGGGTCCGGAGCAATACGCAGTATTTT.

The table lists this clone with a few counts. J is TRBJ1-1 and V is TRBV30, with D possibly TRBD1 on 5 matching bases. Germline V lookup: CDR1 GTSNPN, CDR2 SVGIG (reference sequence). Trimming took 5 bases from V and 4 from J, leaving 11 bases between them. CDR3 length: 12 amino acids. The CDR3 here is CAWATGRTEAFF. The CDR3 nucleotides are TGTGCCTGGGCTACAGGTCGCACTGAAGCTTTCTTT.

This chain connects TRBV5-4 to TRBJ2-5; TRBD2 aligns across 12 bases. In germline, CDR1 is SGHNT, CDR2 YYREEE (reference sequence). V gave up 0 bases and J gave up 4 bases; unmatched junction bases: 1. This CDR3 contains 15 residues. The CDR3 here is CASSLGLAGVETQYF. CDR3 sequence (DNA): TGTGCCAGCAGCTTGGGACTAGCGGGGGTAGAGACCCAGTACTTC.

The chain recombines TRBV6-6 with TRBJ2-3, with 8 bases that match TRBD1. There are 16 residues in the CDR3. The junction had 11 bases not matched to a gene; V was cut back by 4 bases and J by 5 bases. Germline V CDR1 and CDR2: MNHNY, SVGAGI (reference sequence). The CDR3 spells CASSSGRGQGQDTQYF. The CDR3 DNA reads as TGTGCCAGCAGTTCCGGAAGAGGACAGGGTCAAGATACGCAGTATTTT.

A few counts support this clone. V is TRBV13 and J is TRBJ1-4; D gene uncertain. V was pared by 5 bases and J by 8 bases, with 18 bases between. CDR3 length: 15 amino acids. Germline CDR1 PRHDT, CDR2 FYEKMQ (reference sequence). CDR3 sequence: CASSPSGPRGEKLFF. CDR3 coding DNA: TGTGCCAGCAGCCCATCCGGGCCCCGAGGGGAAAAACTGTTTTTT.

The chain has TRBV13 and TRBJ1-2, with D maybe TRBD1 (6 bases). The CDR3 has 14 amino acids. Germline CDR1 reads PRHDT; CDR2 reads FYEKMQ (reference sequence). Trimming stripped 8 bases from V and 5 bases from J, with 18 bases between. The DNA of the CDR3 is TGTGCCAGCGGTGTAACCGCAGGGGCTTATGGCTACACCTTC. Amino acid sequence: CASGVTAGAYGYTF.

The chain links TRBV2 to TRBJ2-7, with 9 bases matching TRBD2. The CDR3 spans 17 residues. V dropped 0 bases and J dropped 3; count of bases not matched to a gene: 9. Germline-derived CDR1 and CDR2 are SNHLY and FYNNEI. CDR3 nucleotide sequence: TGTGCCAGCAGTGAAGCGGGGGTAGCGGGGGACCTCTACGAGCAGTACTTC. Residues: CASSEAGVAGDLYEQYF.

The chain recombines TRBV4-1 with TRBJ2-2, with TRBD1 matching 7 bases. The J segment lost 5 bases and the V segment lost 0 bases, leaving 9 bases of the junction unmatched. There are 17 residues in the CDR3. Germline CDR1 and CDR2: MGHRA and YSYEKL. This chain's CDR3 is CASSQDSGQRRTGELFF. In DNA form, the CDR3 reads TGCGCCAGCAGCCAAGATTCGGGACAGCGTAGGACCGGGGAGCTGTTTTTT.

This chain links TRBV21-1 with TRBJ2-2; the D call TRBD2 from the table was never checked on the DNA. TRBV21-1 is a listed pseudogene. CDR3 size: 17 residues. DNA of the CDR3: TGTGCCAGCAGCAATCCTACCCCGGGAACCTGCACCGGGGAGCTGTTTTTT. It is translated as CASSNPTPGTCTGELFF.

This clone was detected only once. This chain joins TRBV6-5 and TRBJ1-2, with 7 bases fitting TRBD1. With V trimmed by 0 bases and J by 6 bases, 7 bases remained unmatched. The CDR3 extends over 15 amino acids. Looked up from germline, CDR1 is MNHEY and CDR2 is SVGAGI. CDR3 protein: CASSYSPGGTDGYTF. As DNA, the CDR3 is TGTGCCAGCAGTTACTCTCCAGGGGGAACGGATGGCTACACCTTC.

The rearrangement uses TRBV2 and TRBJ2-7, with 10 bases matching TRBD2. The CDR3 covers 14 residues. CDR1 is SNHLY, CDR2 FYNNEI, per germline. V gave up 5 bases and J gave up 1 base; unmatched junction bases: 2. The CDR3 region has the DNA TGTGCCAGCAGTTTAGCGGGGGGATCCTACGAGCAGTACTTC. As protein: CASSLAGGSYEQYF.

This rearrangement joins TRBV6-5 to TRBJ2-1, with a weak D call TRBD2 (6 bases). Germline CDR1 and CDR2: MNHEY and SVGAGI. The CDR3 is 15 amino acids. V gave up 2 bases and J gave up 6 bases, with 14 bases separating them. The CDR3 protein is CASSYTAGSTNEQFF. CDR3 DNA: TGTGCCAGCAGTTACACCGCGGGGTCAACCAATGAGCAGTTCTTC.

The rearrangement links TRBV7-2 to TRBJ2-7; 7 nucleotides align to TRBD1. J was trimmed by 7 bases and V by 2 bases; bases with no gene match: 11. The CDR3 spans 15 residues. CDR1 and CDR2 from the germline V gene are SGHTA and FQGNSA. This CDR3 reads CASSLLGQLSEEQYF. The CDR3 nucleotides are TGTGCCAGCAGCTTACTGGGACAGCTTTCAGAGGAGCAGTACTTC. The variable domain in full, with the rest retrieved from reference TRBV7-2 and TRBJ2-7, is GAGVSQSPSNKVTEKGKDVELRCDPISGHTALYWYRQSLGQGLEFLIYFQGNSAPDKSGLPSDRFSAERTGGSVSTLTIQRTQQEDSAVYLCASSLLGQLSEEQYFGPGTRLTVT.